The present T cell receptor (beta chain) was sequenced within a study of blood T cell repertoires in COVID-19. The wider study: Researchers got acute and convalescent COVID-19 samples from the United States, Italy and Spain. Sample material is recorded as cDNA or gDNA derived from T cells, B-cell-depleted T cells, or PBMCs.

Here immunoSEQ multiplex PCR was the method, and the copy in TCRdb shows in-frame clones only, minus some. The top ten clones hold roughly 1.2% of a sample with 200,000 to 300,000 clones, approximately 89% of them seen once. Per germline, CDR1 DFQATT and CDR2 SNEGSKA (reference sequence). This CDR3 contains 11 residues. V dropped 5 bases and J dropped 1 base, with 3 bases sitting between them. Ages ranged from roughly 18 to 95 years, with residence in around 24 US areas. This TCR was sampled from a woman between 40 and 55 years old with acute COVID-19. Sequencing was carried out using PBMCs or T cells enriched from blood (not recorded which). The chain combines TRBV20-1 with TRBJ2-1, with D unresolved. CDR3 in DNA: TGCAGTGCTGTATCCTACAATGAGCAGTTCTTC. Amino acids: CSAVSYNEQFF.